This TCR beta chain comes out of a study of regulatory T cells in long-lasting Graves disease. This clonotype was found many times. Stated time point: newly diagnosed GD, antithyroid drugs for less than 3 months. From PBMCs, RNA was extracted and then used to make the TCR library. This CDR3 comprises 14 residues. After removal of 4 bases from V and 5 bases from J, the junction contained 4 bases not matched to a gene. Germline V gives CDR1 GTSNPN, CDR2 SVGIG (reference sequence). Sequencing libraries for TCR beta were prepared with iRepertoire HTBI primers and Arm-PCR of CDR3 regions. Each CDR3 protein is one row after TCRdb ran MiXCR on the multiplex PCR reads. The sample includes more than 450,000 distinct CDR3 sequences, about 16% of them seen just once. A further study also used this sample, focusing on T cells in Graves' hyperthyroidism and ophthalmopathy.

Sample: peripheral blood mononuclear cells (PBMCs), taken at new diagnosis, from a patient treated with antithyroid drugs. The rearrangement uses TRBV30 and TRBJ2-2, with 10 bases fitting TRBD2. The TCR comes from a man aged 35-49 years with Graves disease. CDR3 coding DNA: TGTGCCTGGATGGGACTAGCGCGGACCGGGGAGCTGTTTTTT. Translating gives CAWMGLARTGELFF.